Presented here are 12 T cell receptor beta chains from one specimen sequenced in a study of T-cell reconstitution after alpha-beta-depleted transplantation in children. For TCRbeta, the library was prepared with unique molecular identifiers. TCRdb used MiXCR to reprocess the PCR reads, holding one entry per CDR3 protein. The repertoire consists of hundreds of thousands of distinct CDR3 sequences, with around 9.5% occurring once and the leading ten covering about 6%. The sequencing here drew on PBMCs from the stem cell graft donor, taken from the stem cell graft. The origin of the receptors is a human donor who donated a stem cell graft to a child with acute lymphoblastic leukemia.

Only a few counts were recorded for this clonotype. The V and J genes are TRBV29-1 and TRBJ1-1; 7 bases match TRBD1. Per the germline V gene, CDR1 is SQVTM and CDR2 is ANQGSEA. CDR3 size: 12 residues. The trim removed 5 bases at V and 11 bases at J, leaving 11 bases unmatched. The CDR3 nucleotides are TGCAGCGTTCTACCAAGCAGGGGGAAGGCTTTCTTT. Translating gives CSVLPSRGKAFF. Complete variable domain (other parts from reference TRBV29-1 and TRBJ1-1): SAVISQKPSRDICQRGTSLTIQCQVDSQVTMMFWYRQQPGQSLTLIATANQGSEATYESGFVIDKFPISRPNLTFSTLTVSNMSPEDSSIYLCSVLPSRGKAFFGQGTRLTVV.

In this sample, this clonotype turned up many times. CDR3 nucleotides: TGTGCCAGCAGTTTTTTTCCCGGGGCGAGGGAAAGATCTGGAAACACCATATATTTT. Its translation: CASSFFPGARERSGNTIYF. The J gene is TRBJ1-3, the V gene TRBV11-1, with D possibly matching TRBD1 (5 bases). V shed 6 bases and J shed 1 base, with 25 bases lying between them. This CDR3 region has 19 residues. CDR1 is SGHAT and CDR2 is FQDESV in the germline V gene (reference sequence).

V and J are TRBV19 and TRBJ1-5, with D perhaps matching TRBD1 (6 bases). CDR3 length equals 15 residues. Germline V gives CDR1 LNHDA, CDR2 SQIVND (reference sequence). Trimming cost V 5 bases and J 4 bases, with 15 bases left between them. This CDR3 is CASSSYRVRNQPQHF. CDR3 coding DNA: TGTGCCAGTAGTTCATACAGGGTTCGGAATCAGCCCCAGCATTTT.

This clonotype appeared many times. The chain joins TRBV5-5 to TRBJ1-5; D might be TRBD1 (5 bases). Trimming removed 0 bases at V and 5 bases at J, with 9 bases between. Per germline, CDR1 SGHKS and CDR2 YYEKEE (reference sequence). This CDR3 has 14 amino acids. In DNA form, the CDR3 reads TGTGCCAGCAGCTTGGAGGGGAGGGATCAGCCCCAGCATTTT. This gives the protein CASSLEGRDQPQHF.

Many counts were recorded for this clonotype. This chain connects TRBV20-1 to TRBJ2-5; 7 nucleotides agree with TRBD2. Germline V gene lookup returns CDR1 DFQATT and CDR2 SNEGSKA (reference sequence). The V and J ends lost 3 bases and 1 base, in that order; junction bases with no gene match: 5. This CDR3 comprises 14 residues. The CDR3 loop reads CSASLAEIQETQYF. The CDR3 DNA is TGCAGTGCTAGCCTAGCGGAGATCCAAGAGACCCAGTACTTC.

CDR3 nucleotide sequence: TGCGCCAGCAGTGAGTCTACAGGGGGAGGCTACACCTTC. Encoded protein: CASSESTGGGYTF. V and J are TRBV10-1 and TRBJ1-2; 8 nucleotides agree with TRBD1. In germline, CDR1 is WNHNN, CDR2 SYGVQD (reference sequence). The J segment lost 8 bases and the V segment lost 0 bases, leaving 2 bases of the junction unmatched. The length of the CDR3 is 13 residues.

The CDR3 DNA reads as TGTGCCATCAGTGAGTCGGGCAAAAATCAGCCCCAGCATTTT. Translation gives CAISESGKNQPQHF. The chain carries TRBV10-3 and TRBJ1-5; D not resolved. Germline CDR1 and CDR2: ENHRY and SYGVKD. The V end was cut by 0 bases, the J end by 4 bases, with 7 bases between. The CDR3 sequence is 14 residues long.

The genes are TRBV30 and TRBJ1-2; no clear D gene. Germline assignment: CDR1 GTSNPN and CDR2 SVGIG (reference sequence). This CDR3 has 13 residues. Between the trimmed V and J ends, which lost 2 bases and 7 bases, there was a span of 14 bases. CDR3 bases: TGTGCCTGGAGTTACTTGGGAACCGCTGGCTACACCTTC. Amino acid sequence: CAWSYLGTAGYTF.

This clonotype has more than one count but fewer than ten. The chain is built from TRBV3-1 and TRBJ2-7; a weak D match, TRBD1 (6 bases). The CDR3 has 13 amino acids. V lost 1 base and J lost 5, with 9 bases in between. Germline V gene sequence: CDR1 LGHDT, CDR2 YNNKEL (reference sequence). CDR3 region: CASSQGRGNEQYF. The CDR3 region has the DNA TGTGCCAGCAGCCAAGGCAGGGGAAACGAGCAGTACTTC.

This clonotype appeared a few times. This chain uses TRBV18 with TRBJ2-2; 7 bases align to TRBD1. Unmatched junction bases numbered 7, after V lost 2 bases and J lost 1 base. The CDR3 consists of 17 residues. Germline V gene lookup returns CDR1 KGHSH and CDR2 LQKENI. CDR3 region: CASSPSGTEKNTGELFF. DNA of the CDR3: TGTGCCAGCTCACCATCCGGGACAGAAAAGAACACCGGGGAGCTGTTTTTT.

This clonotype was picked up many times. The J gene is TRBJ2-1, the V gene TRBV7-6; D is tentatively TRBD1 or TRBD2 (6 bases each). The V end lost 5 bases, the J end lost 3 bases, and 17 bases lay between the germline ends. The CDR3 has 16 amino acids. CDR1 SGHVS and CDR2 FNYEAQ come from the germline V gene. In DNA form, the CDR3 reads TGTGCCAGCAGCAATAGACAGGCGGGGATCTACAATGAGCAGTTCTTC. As protein: CASSNRQAGIYNEQFF. The entire variable domain, with the rest obtained from reference TRBV7-6 and TRBJ2-1, is as follows: GAGVSQSPRYKVTKRGQDVALRCDPISGHVSLYWYRQALGQGPEFLTYFNYEAQQDKSGLPNDRFSAERPEGSISTLTIQRTEQRDSAMYRCASSNRQAGIYNEQFFGPGTRLTVL.

The sample holds many counts of this clonotype. The CDR3 sequence: CASSLSGVFNEQFF. CDR3 DNA: TGTGCCAGCAGCCTTAGCGGGGTTTTCAATGAGCAGTTCTTC. The chain combines TRBV3-1 with TRBJ2-1; 8 bases map to TRBD2. This CDR3 spans 14 amino acids. Trimming at V came to 4 bases and at J to 6 bases, leaving 5 bases not matched to a gene. CDR1 LGHDT and CDR2 YNNKEL come from the germline V gene (reference sequence).